The entry that follows covers one T cell receptor beta chain sequence. The antigen remains undetermined. The data originate from a study of identical twins. Study-wide results and limits: Out-of-frame alpha sequences shared by twins showed excess low generation probability.

The CDR3 extends over 16 amino acids. Germline V gene sequence: CDR1 SEHNR, CDR2 FQNEAQ (reference sequence). V was clipped by 5 bases and J by 0 bases; unmatched bases: 4. The cDNA had a unique molecular identifier and a template-switch universal primer site. A single record per CDR3 protein comes from TCRdb applying MiXCR to the 5' RACE reads. The table lists about 890,000 distinct CDR3 sequences, about 12% of them singletons. These data are also associated with another study on yellow fever vaccine responses in identical twins.

The chain links TRBV7-9 to TRBJ2-1; TRBD2 aligns across 10 bases. Sequencing input: PBMCs. The TCR sequence derives from a woman between 18 and 30 years old in good health. CDR3 amino acids: CASSPTSGHSYNEQFF. The CDR3 region has the DNA TGTGCCAGCAGCCCGACTAGCGGGCACTCCTACAATGAGCAGTTCTTC.